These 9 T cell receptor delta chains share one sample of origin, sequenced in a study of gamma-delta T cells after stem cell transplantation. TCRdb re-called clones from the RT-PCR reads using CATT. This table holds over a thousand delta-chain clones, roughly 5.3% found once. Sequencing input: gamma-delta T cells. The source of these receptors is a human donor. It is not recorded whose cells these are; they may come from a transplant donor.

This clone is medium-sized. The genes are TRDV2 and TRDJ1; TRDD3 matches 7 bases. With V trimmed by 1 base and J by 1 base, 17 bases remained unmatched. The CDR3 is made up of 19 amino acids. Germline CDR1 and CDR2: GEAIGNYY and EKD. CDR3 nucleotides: TGTGCCTGTGACACTCTCTCACCTGGGGGCCCCAGGGGCACCGATAAACTCATCTTT. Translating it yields CACDTLSPGGPRGTDKLIF.

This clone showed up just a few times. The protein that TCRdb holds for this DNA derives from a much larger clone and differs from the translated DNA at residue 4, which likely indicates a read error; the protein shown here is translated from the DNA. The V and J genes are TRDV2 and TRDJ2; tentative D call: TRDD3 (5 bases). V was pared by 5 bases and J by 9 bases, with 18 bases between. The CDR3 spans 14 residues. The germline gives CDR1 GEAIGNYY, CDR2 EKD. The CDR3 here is CACVSIRGLSQLFF. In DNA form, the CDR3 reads TGTGCCTGTGTCTCGATCCGGGGGCTTTCACAACTCTTCTTT.

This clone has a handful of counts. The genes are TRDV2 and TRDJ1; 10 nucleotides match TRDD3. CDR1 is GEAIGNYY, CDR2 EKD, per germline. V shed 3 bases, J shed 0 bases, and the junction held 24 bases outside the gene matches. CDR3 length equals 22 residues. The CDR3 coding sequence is TGTGCCTGTGACTTGGTGTCGGCGGGGCTGGGGGATAAAAATATATACACCGATAAACTCATCTTT. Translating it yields CACDLVSAGLGDKNIYTDKLIF.

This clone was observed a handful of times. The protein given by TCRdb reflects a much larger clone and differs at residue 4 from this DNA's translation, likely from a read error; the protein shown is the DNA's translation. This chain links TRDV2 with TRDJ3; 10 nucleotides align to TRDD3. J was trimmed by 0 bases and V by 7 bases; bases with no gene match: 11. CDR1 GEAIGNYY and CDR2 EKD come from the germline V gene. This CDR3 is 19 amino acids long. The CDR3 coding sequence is TGTGCCTGCGGCACAATGAGGGGGATACGCTCCTGGGACACCCGACAGATGTTTTTC. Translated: CACGTMRGIRSWDTRQMFF.

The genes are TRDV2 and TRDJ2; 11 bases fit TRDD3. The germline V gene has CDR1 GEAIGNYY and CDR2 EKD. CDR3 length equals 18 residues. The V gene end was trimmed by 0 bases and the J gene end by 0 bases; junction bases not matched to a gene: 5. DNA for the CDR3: TGTGCCTGTGACACCGTGGGACTGGGGGATACTTTGACAGCACAACTCTTCTTT. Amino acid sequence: CACDTVGLGDTLTAQLFF.

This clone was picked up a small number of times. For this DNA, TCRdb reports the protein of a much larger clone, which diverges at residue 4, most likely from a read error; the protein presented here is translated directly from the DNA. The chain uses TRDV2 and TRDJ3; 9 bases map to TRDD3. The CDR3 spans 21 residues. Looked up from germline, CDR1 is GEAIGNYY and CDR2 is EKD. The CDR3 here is CACGTGGTGGRGSWDTRQMFF. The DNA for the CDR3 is TGTGCCTGTGGCACCGGCGGGACTGGGGGAAGAGGGTCCTGGGACACCCGACAGATGTTTTTC.

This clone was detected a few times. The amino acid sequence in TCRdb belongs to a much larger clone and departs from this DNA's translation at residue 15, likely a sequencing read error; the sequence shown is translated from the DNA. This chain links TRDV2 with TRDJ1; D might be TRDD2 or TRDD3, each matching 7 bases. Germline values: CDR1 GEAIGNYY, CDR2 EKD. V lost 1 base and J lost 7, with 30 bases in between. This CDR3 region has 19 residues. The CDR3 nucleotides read TGTGCCTGTGACACGGCGGGCTTTCCTACTGGGGCTTATGGCGCTAAACTCATCTTT. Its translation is CACDTAGFPTGAYGAKLIF.

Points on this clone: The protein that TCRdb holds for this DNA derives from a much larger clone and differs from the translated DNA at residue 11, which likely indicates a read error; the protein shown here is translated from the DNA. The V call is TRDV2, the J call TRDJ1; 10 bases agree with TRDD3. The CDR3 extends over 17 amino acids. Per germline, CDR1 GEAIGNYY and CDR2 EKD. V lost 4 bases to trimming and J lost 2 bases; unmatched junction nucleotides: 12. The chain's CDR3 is CACESLLGDPVTDKLIF. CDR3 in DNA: TGTGCCTGTGAATCCTTACTGGGGGATCCGGTAACCGATAAACTCATCTTT.

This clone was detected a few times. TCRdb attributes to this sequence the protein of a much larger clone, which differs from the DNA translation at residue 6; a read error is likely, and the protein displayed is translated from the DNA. CDR3: CASLEEQLFF. The DNA of the CDR3 is TGTGCCTCGTTGGAGGAACAACTCTTCTTT. This chain joins TRDV2 and TRDJ2; D is undetermined. The CDR3 consists of 10 residues. The germline gives CDR1 GEAIGNYY, CDR2 EKD. V was pared by 8 bases and J by 10 bases, with 10 bases between.